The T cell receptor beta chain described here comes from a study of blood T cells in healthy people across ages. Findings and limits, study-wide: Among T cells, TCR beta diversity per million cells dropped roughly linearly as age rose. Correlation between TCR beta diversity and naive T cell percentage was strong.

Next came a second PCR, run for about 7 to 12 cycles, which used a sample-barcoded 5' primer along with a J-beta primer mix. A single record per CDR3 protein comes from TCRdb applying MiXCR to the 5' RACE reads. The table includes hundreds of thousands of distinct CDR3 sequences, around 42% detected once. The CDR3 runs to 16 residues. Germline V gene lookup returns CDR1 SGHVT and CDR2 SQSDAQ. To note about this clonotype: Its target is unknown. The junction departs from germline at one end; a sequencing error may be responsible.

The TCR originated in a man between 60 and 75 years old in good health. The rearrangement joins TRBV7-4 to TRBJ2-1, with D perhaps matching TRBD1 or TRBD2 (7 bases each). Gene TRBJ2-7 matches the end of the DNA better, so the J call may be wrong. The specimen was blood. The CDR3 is CASSLGGGSSYNEQYF. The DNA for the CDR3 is TGTGCCAGCAGTTTAGGGGGCGGGAGCTCCTACAATGAGCAGTACTTC.